This T cell receptor beta chain was captured by sequencing in a study of blood T cell repertoires in COVID-19. The wider study: COVID-19 samples collected from the United States, Italy and Spain covered acute and convalescent phases. The cDNA or gDNA used as material had been derived from T cells, B-cell-depleted T cells, or PBMCs.

Followed longitudinally, the Seattle patients had been enrolled during active infection. V lost 5 bases and J 2 bases, leaving 11 bases between the germline ends. The CDR3 covers 14 residues. From germline, CDR1 is MNHEY and CDR2 SMNVEV (reference sequence). This clone was counted between two and nine times. In the original workflow: Estimates of nucleated cell counts were drawn from the amplification of reference gene primers. The data were produced by immunoSEQ multiplex PCR, yet TCRdb's version contains in-frame clones alone and is incomplete. From that table come the V and J calls and clone size; the DNA was used to work out D and trimming. There are roughly 230,000 clones in the sample; around nine tenths occur only once, and over 0.8% lies in the top ten.

The source material was peripheral blood. This clonotype was sampled from a man in his thirties or forties with COVID-19, enrolled during active disease. The rearrangement uses TRBV27 and TRBJ2-3; maybe TRBD1 (6 bases). In DNA, the CDR3 is TGTGCCAGCAGTAGGGGGTTCGACACAGATACGCAGTATTTT. Translating it yields CASSRGFDTDTQYF.